This record looks at one T cell receptor (beta chain) sequence and its context. There are 13 residues in the CDR3. Germline V gene data show CDR1 as SGHRS and CDR2 as YFSETQ. V was trimmed by 2 bases and J by 5 bases, leaving 10 bases between them. The data were taken from a study of blood T cell repertoires in COVID-19. Method: immunoSEQ multiplex PCR; TCRdb's copy keeps in-frame clones and lacks some. The sample has about 130,000 clones, roughly 69% seen once. The rearrangement links TRBV5-1 to TRBJ1-1; D is possibly TRBD1 (6 bases). The source is a woman in her sixties or seventies with acute or convalescent COVID-19. Input material: peripheral blood. The CDR3: CASSLYQGTEAFF. DNA of the CDR3: TGCGCCAGCAGCTTATACCAGGGGACTGAAGCTTTCTTT.